Each of the 32 T cell receptor beta chains below was sequenced from the same sample in a study of response to subunit inactivated influenza vaccine (dated by TCRdb to 2017 to 2018). The library was made by RT-PCR. Sequenced using an Illumina HiSeq 2500. The public sequencing data were trimmed at Q25 with fastp and processed into clonotypes with MiXCR by TCRdb, which kept only in-frame beta chains. Each record represents a unique CDR3 protein, reported with the most common genes and DNA among its rows. The sample table holds 200,000 to 250,000 distinct CDR3 sequences, of which 12% were seen once. The ten most abundant clones make up more than 7% of the sample. The starting material was non-naive T cells sorted from PBMCs, obtained 14 to 15 days before vaccination. The sample's cell subset or site, from its label and the paper: memory T cell fraction. These receptors all come from a middle-aged man who received an inactivated influenza vaccine. Donor details come from another sample of the same person, matched by shared clones.

This rearrangement joins TRBV20-1 to TRBJ1-3, with D uncertain. Germline CDR1 reads DFQATT; CDR2 reads SNEGSKA (reference sequence). V was pared by 1 base and J by 0 bases, with 7 bases between. The CDR3 contains 14 residues. The CDR3 is CSARAGSSGNTIYF. CDR3 nucleotide sequence: TGCAGTGCTAGAGCCGGGAGCTCTGGAAACACCATATATTTT.

This clonotype was detected ten times or more. This chain joins TRBV7-8 and TRBJ1-1; tentative D call: TRBD1 (5 bases). CDR1 and CDR2 from the germline V gene are SGHVS and FQNEAQ. This CDR3 has 15 residues. Trimming left V 1 base short and J 1 base short, with 10 bases between. CDR3 amino acids: CASSLVTGGNTEAFF. In DNA form, the CDR3 reads TGTGCCAGCAGCTTAGTAACAGGAGGGAACACTGAAGCTTTCTTT.

This clonotype was recorded at least ten times. The gene calls are TRBV20-1 and TRBJ2-3; D is ambiguous. The germline CDR1 and CDR2 sequences are DFQATT and SNEGSKA (reference sequence). The CDR3 loop spans 11 amino acids. V shed 3 bases and J shed 3 bases, with 4 bases lying between them. CDR3 region: CSARPTDTQYF. DNA of the CDR3: TGCAGTGCTAGGCCAACAGATACGCAGTATTTT.

This clonotype came up a few times. The chain employs TRBV6-5 and TRBJ2-1; TRBD2 aligns across 8 bases. This CDR3 is built from 15 residues. CDR1 is MNHEY and CDR2 is SVGAGI in the germline V gene. The V gene end was trimmed by 2 bases and the J gene end by 6 bases; junction bases not matched to a gene: 6. The CDR3 spells CASSYVQREFNEQFF. CDR3 nucleotides: TGTGCCAGCAGTTACGTCCAGCGGGAGTTCAATGAGCAGTTCTTC.

This clonotype was detected ten times or more. The rearrangement links TRBV6-6 to TRBJ2-7; the match to TRBD2 covers 15 bases. V was pared by 5 bases and J by 3 bases, with 17 bases of the junction left unmatched. The germline CDR1 and CDR2 sequences are MNHNY and SVGAGI (reference sequence). This CDR3 is built from 20 residues. The CDR3 loop reads CASSPTIGLAGGFSHYEQYF. CDR3 nucleotides: TGTGCCAGCAGTCCAACTATCGGACTAGCGGGAGGGTTTTCGCACTACGAGCAGTACTTC.

The CDR3 bases are TGTGCCAGCAGCGCCCGGGACAGCTCCTACGAGCAGTACTTC. Translated, it gives CASSARDSSYEQYF. The V call is TRBV9, the J call TRBJ2-7; 7 bases map to TRBD1. V shed 3 bases, J shed 0 bases, and the junction held 3 bases outside the gene matches. Germline V gene data show CDR1 as SGDLS and CDR2 as YYNGEE. This CDR3 contains 14 residues.

V gene TRBV28 combines with J gene TRBJ2-3, with no clear D. This CDR3 comprises 12 residues. V lost 1 base and J lost 7, with 6 bases in between. Germline assignment: CDR1 MDHEN and CDR2 SYDVKM. The CDR3 here is CASSLSPNTQYF. The CDR3 coding sequence is TGTGCCAGCAGTTTATCCCCTAATACGCAGTATTTT.

This clonotype was detected ten times or more. The rearrangement joins TRBV5-1 to TRBJ2-5, with D unresolved. Germline V gene data show CDR1 as SGHRS and CDR2 as YFSETQ. The CDR3 covers 12 residues. V lost 1 base and J 4 bases, leaving 5 bases between the germline ends. CDR3: CASSLKPETQYF. The CDR3, as DNA: TGCGCCAGCAGCTTGAAGCCAGAGACCCAGTACTTC.

This chain connects TRBV6-2 or TRBV6-3 to TRBJ2-5; TRBD2 might be the D (6 bases). The V gene's germline CDR1 is MNHEY and CDR2 SVGEGT. This CDR3 comprises 13 residues. V shed 4 bases and J shed 7 bases, with 13 bases lying between them. CDR3 bases: TGTGCCAGCAGTTGGGACTTGCGGGGGACCCAGTACTTC. Translation gives CASSWDLRGTQYF.

This clonotype has just a few counts. The chain is built from TRBV2 and TRBJ1-5; possibly TRBD1 for D (6 bases). Germline V gives CDR1 SNHLY, CDR2 FYNNEI. Trimming shortened V by 4 bases and J by 10 bases, and 17 bases separated the two germline ends. There are 14 residues in the CDR3. CDR3 in DNA: TGTGCCAGCAGTGTGTCAGGGGAGGAAAGTCCCCAGCATTTT. This encodes CASSVSGEESPQHF. The complete variable domain, with remaining parts taken from reference TRBV2 and TRBJ1-5, reads EPEVTQTPSHQVTQMGQEVILRCVPISNHLYFYWYRQILGQKVEFLVSFYNNEISEKSEIFDDQFSVERPDGSNFTLKIRSTKLEDSAMYFCASSVSGEESPQHFGDGTRLSIL.

This clonotype was seen at least ten times. V usage is TRBV7-2 and J usage is TRBJ2-6; perhaps TRBD2 as D (7 bases). This CDR3 contains 17 residues. CDR1 SGHTA and CDR2 FQGNSA come from the germline V gene. V was shortened by 4 bases and J by 0 bases, with 13 bases between the two germline ends. CDR3 in amino acids: CASSSRGGPSGANVLTF. As DNA, the CDR3 is TGTGCCAGCAGCTCTCGCGGGGGCCCCTCTGGGGCCAACGTCCTGACTTTC.

The chain combines TRBV27 with TRBJ2-1; maybe TRBD2 (6 bases). The CDR3 spans 13 residues. Per the germline V gene, CDR1 is MNHEY and CDR2 is SMNVEV (reference sequence). Trimming took 7 bases from V and 5 from J, leaving 12 bases between them. CDR3 nucleotide sequence: TGTGCCAGCATGGCTAGCGCCAACAATGAGCAGTTCTTC. Translation gives CASMASANNEQFF.

The chain employs TRBV6-5 and TRBJ2-7, with 8 bases matching TRBD1. The CDR3 is 14 residues long. Germline V gene data show CDR1 as MNHEY and CDR2 as SVGAGI. V shed 4 bases and J 3 bases; nucleotides not matched to a gene: 5. Here the CDR3 DNA reads TGTGCCAGCAGTTGGCAGGGGGCGGGCTACGAGCAGTACTTC. Encoded protein: CASSWQGAGYEQYF.

The V call is TRBV6-1, the J call TRBJ2-2, with D possibly being TRBD2 (5 bases). This CDR3 has 15 residues. Germline V CDR1 and CDR2: MNHNS, SASEGT. The V gene lost 7 bases and the J gene lost 4 bases, with 16 bases spanning the gap. The CDR3 is CASMSGVPGTGELFF. Here the CDR3 DNA reads TGTGCCAGCATGTCCGGGGTGCCGGGCACCGGGGAGCTGTTTTTT.

This clonotype was detected only a few times. The chain combines TRBV20-1 with TRBJ1-6, with a possible D match to TRBD1 (5 bases). V shed 3 bases and J shed 8 bases, with 11 bases lying between them. CDR3 length: 13 residues. From germline, CDR1 is DFQATT and CDR2 SNEGSKA (reference sequence). Here the CDR3 reads CSASSGNDSPLHF. In nucleotides, the CDR3 is TGCAGTGCTAGTTCAGGGAATGATTCACCCCTCCACTTT.

The chain has TRBV7-6 and TRBJ2-1; TRBD1 aligns across 7 bases. The CDR3 is 12 residues long. Germline trimming cut 8 bases from V and 2 bases from J; bases unmatched to any gene: 0. Germline V CDR1 and CDR2: SGHVS, FNYEAQ. This chain's CDR3 is CASGTAYNEQFF. Here the CDR3 DNA reads TGTGCCAGCGGGACAGCCTACAATGAGCAGTTCTTC.

The gene calls are TRBV28 and TRBJ2-7; TRBD2 might be the D (6 bases). Deletions cut 8 bases from V and 4 bases from J, with 9 bases between. Germline V CDR1 and CDR2: MDHEN, SYDVKM. The CDR3 has 11 residues. The CDR3 sequence is CASGGGYEQYF. The CDR3 bases are TGTGCCAGCGGGGGAGGATACGAGCAGTACTTC.

This clonotype has at least ten counts. The chain has TRBV2 and TRBJ2-1; D not certain. CDR3 size: 12 residues. Between the trimmed V and J ends, which lost 8 bases and 6 bases, there was a span of 11 bases. Germline V gene lookup returns CDR1 SNHLY and CDR2 FYNNEI. CDR3 DNA sequence: TGTGCCAGCGGATTACAGCCCAATGAGCAGTTCTTC. The encoded protein is CASGLQPNEQFF.

This clonotype was detected only a few times. The chain employs TRBV12-3 or TRBV12-4 and TRBJ1-1; D is unclear. The CDR3 extends over 14 amino acids. The germline V and J ends were trimmed by 1 base and 7 bases, with 13 bases remaining between them. CDR3: CASSLGYQTGEAFF. The CDR3 nucleotides read TGTGCCAGCAGTTTAGGCTATCAGACGGGTGAAGCTTTCTTT.

The CDR3 DNA reads TGCGCCAGCAGCTTGGCCAAACTAGCGGGAGGTTTCGAGCAGTTCTTC. Its protein product is CASSLAKLAGGFEQFF. The rearrangement joins TRBV5-1 to TRBJ2-1, with 12 bases fitting TRBD2. The CDR3 loop spans 16 amino acids. The germline gives CDR1 SGHRS, CDR2 YFSETQ. After removal of 0 bases from V and 10 bases from J, the junction contained 8 bases not matched to a gene.

This clonotype has more than one count but fewer than ten. The chain uses TRBV11-2 and TRBJ2-3; the match to TRBD2 covers 12 bases. Per the germline V gene, CDR1 is SGHAT and CDR2 is FQNNGV. After removal of 5 bases from V and 0 bases from J, the junction contained 9 bases not matched to a gene. The CDR3 runs to 18 residues. CDR3 loop: CASSQRLAGALSTDTQYF. Written as DNA, the CDR3 is TGTGCCAGCAGCCAAAGACTAGCGGGGGCCCTGAGCACAGATACGCAGTATTTT.

This sequence joins TRBV12-3 or TRBV12-4 and TRBJ1-5; no clear D gene. The CDR3 length is 14 residues. With 3 bases removed from V and 1 base from J, the gap between germline ends came to 7 bases. Here the CDR3 DNA reads TGTGCCAGCAGTTTGATGGTCAGCAATCAGCCCCAGCATTTT. It is translated as CASSLMVSNQPQHF.

The chain is built from TRBV20-1 and TRBJ2-7; D might be TRBD2 (5 bases). The CDR3 sequence is 14 residues long. Germline assignment: CDR1 DFQATT and CDR2 SNEGSKA (reference sequence). The V end lost 3 bases, the J end lost 3 bases, and 15 bases lay between the germline ends. For the CDR3, the DNA is TGCAGTGCTAGTAGGGCTACGGGGAGCTACGAGCAGTACTTC. Its protein product is CSASRATGSYEQYF.

This clonotype came up a few times. The chain carries TRBV28 and TRBJ2-4, with 8 bases that match TRBD1. Germline V gene lookup returns CDR1 MDHEN and CDR2 SYDVKM. This CDR3 contains 14 residues. Trimming cost V 5 bases and J 7 bases; bases outside gene matches: 7. CDR3 nucleotide sequence: TGTGCCAGCAGTCCCCGGACAGGGAGGAACATTCAGTACTTC. Translation: CASSPRTGRNIQYF.

CDR3 nucleotide sequence: TGTGCCAGCAGCTCGGGACTAGCGTCTTACAATGAGCAGTTCTTC. It yields the protein CASSSGLASYNEQFF. The chain links TRBV7-3 to TRBJ2-1; 10 bases map to TRBD2. Germline-derived CDR1 and CDR2 are SGHTA and FQGTGA. The CDR3 is 15 residues long. V dropped 4 bases and J dropped 4; count of bases not matched to a gene: 4.

In its sample, this clonotype was seen a few times. This chain uses TRBV9 with TRBJ2-5; 13 bases agree with TRBD2. V lost 4 bases and J lost 5; bases outside the gene matches: 8. Germline lookup yields CDR1 SGDLS and CDR2 YYNGEE. The CDR3 has 16 amino acids. Here the CDR3 reads CASSPRTSGRLETQYF. In DNA, the CDR3 is TGTGCCAGCAGCCCCCGGACTAGCGGGAGACTGGAGACCCAGTACTTC.

The sample holds a few counts of this clonotype. The gene calls are TRBV12-3 or TRBV12-4 and TRBJ2-1; TRBD2 might be the D (6 bases). This CDR3 has 17 residues. The V gene lost 5 bases and the J gene lost 6 bases, with 23 bases spanning the gap. In DNA form, the CDR3 reads TGTGCCAGCAGTACCCTTTTCCGCAGGGTGGAGGGCAATGAGCAGTTCTTC. It specifies CASSTLFRRVEGNEQFF.

This chain links TRBV5-5 with TRBJ2-1, with D perhaps assigned TRBD1 or TRBD2 (6 bases each). The CDR3 extends over 14 amino acids. The V end lost 2 bases, the J end lost 9 bases, and 15 bases lay between the germline ends. CDR1 is SGHKS, CDR2 YYEKEE, per germline (reference sequence). CDR3 DNA sequence: TGTGCCAGCAGCTTCCTGACTAGGGGGGCTGAGCAGTTCTTC. Amino acids: CASSFLTRGAEQFF. The full variable domain, completed using reference TRBV5-5 and TRBJ2-1, is DAGVTQSPTHLIKTRGQQVTLRCSPISGHKSVSWYQQVLGQGPQFIFQYYEKEERGRGNFPDRFSARQFPNYSSELNVNALLLGDSALYLCASSFLTRGAEQFFGPGTRLTVL.

The chain carries TRBV4-3 and TRBJ2-2; D unclear. Germline loops: CDR1 LGHNA, CDR2 YSLEER. The CDR3 extends over 13 amino acids. Deletions cut 4 bases from V and 7 bases from J, with 10 bases between. CDR3 residues: CASSLRKGGELFF. CDR3 coding DNA: TGCGCCAGCAGCCTGCGTAAAGGCGGGGAGCTGTTTTTT.

This clonotype turned up a few times. This chain links TRBV3-1 with TRBJ2-5; either TRBD1 or TRBD2 may supply D (5 bases each). The germline CDR1 and CDR2 sequences are LGHDT and YNNKEL (reference sequence). The CDR3 consists of 16 residues. V was pared by 0 bases and J by 4 bases, with 15 bases between. The chain's CDR3 is CASSQEMPGTPETQYF. The CDR3 nucleotides read TGTGCCAGCAGCCAAGAGATGCCAGGGACCCCAGAGACCCAGTACTTC.

This clonotype was counted a few times. This chain joins TRBV7-2 and TRBJ2-5, with D unresolved. The V gene's germline CDR1 is SGHTA and CDR2 FQGNSA. Trimming removed 7 bases at V and 1 base at J, with 13 bases between. The CDR3 consists of 14 residues. CDR3 sequence: CASNPGRIQETQYF. The CDR3 DNA reads TGTGCCAGCAACCCCGGACGGATCCAAGAGACCCAGTACTTC.

The genes are TRBV7-2 and TRBJ2-3, with D unresolved. CDR1 and CDR2 from the germline V gene are SGHTA and FQGNSA. Trimming pared 1 base from V and 1 base from J, leaving 12 bases between. This CDR3 has 16 residues. CDR3 bases: TGTGCCAGCAGCTTAGTTGGGTCCCGGGGCACAGATACGCAGTATTTT. Its translation: CASSLVGSRGTDTQYF.